Listed below are T cell receptor beta chains from one sample, sequenced in a study of shared clonotypes between healthy human individuals. Clones were sequenced by immunoSEQ multiplex PCR, and TCRdb holds only the in-frame ones, with some missing. This table has about 2.4 million clones, over 85% appearing once. The specimen was naive CD4+ T cells from PBMCs. The source of these receptors is a man aged 18 to 30 in good health. Some clones in this sample may be carry-over from other donors' samples. The CDR3 runs from the conserved cysteine through the conserved F or W. A D gene is named only where the DNA matches it firmly. Some rows have no size entry. The others give once, few or many, or a class for an expanded clone.

d_call	clone_size	v_call	j_call	cdr3_nt	cdr3_aa
-	-	TRBV5-4	TRBJ2-5	TGTGCCAGCAGCCCTAGAGGGGCCCGGGGGGCAGAGACCCAGTACTTC	CASSPRGARGAETQYF
-	once	TRBV28	TRBJ2-3	TGTGCCAGCAGTTTGCGGGGGCATACGCAGTATTTT	CASSLRGHTQYF
-	-	TRBV28	TRBJ1-2	TGTGCCAGCAGCCCCCTACAGGACTTACTCTATGGCTACACCTTC	CASSPLQDLLYGYTF
-	-	TRBV7-3	TRBJ2-7	TGTGCCAGCAGCTCGGGCGGATTCGAGCAGTACTTC	CASSSGGFEQYF
TRBD1	-	TRBV28	TRBJ2-7	TGTGCCAGCAGACCGGGACAGGGCTACGAGCAGTACTTC	CASRPGQGYEQYF
TRBD2	-	TRBV12-5	TRBJ2-3	TGTGCTAGTGGTTTTGGATTAGCGGGAGGGAATATGCAGTATTTT	CASGFGLAGGNMQYF
-	-	TRBV19	TRBJ1-2	TGTGCCAGTAGTCCCTTTCGGGGACGCAGCGAGGACTATGGCTACACCTTC	CASSPFRGRSEDYGYTF
TRBD1	-	TRBV6-1	TRBJ2-7	TGTGCCAGCAGTGAACAGACAGGGGGTGCCGAGCAGTACTTC	CASSEQTGGAEQYF
TRBD1	-	TRBV5-4	TRBJ1-2	TGTGCCAGCAGCCCTCCGGGACAGGGATTTTATGGCTACACCTTC	CASSPPGQGFYGYTF
-	few	TRBV7-3	TRBJ2-2	TGTGCCAGCAGCTTAATGGTGAACACCGGGGAGCTGTTTTTT	CASSLMVNTGELFF
TRBD2	-	TRBV5-4	TRBJ2-1	TGTGCCAGCAGCCGTATTGTAGCGGGATCCGGTGATGAGCAGTTCTTC	CASSRIVAGSGDEQFF
-	-	TRBV18	TRBJ1-3	TGTGCCAGCTCACCACGACAGGCCATAAACTCTGGAAACACCATATATTTT	CASSPRQAINSGNTIYF
-	-	TRBV25-1	TRBJ2-7	TGTGCCAGCAGTGAGCTTGGGCCTAGATACGAGCAGTACTTC	CASSELGPRYEQYF
TRBD1	-	TRBV28	TRBJ2-1	TGTGCCAGCAGGACCGGGACAGGGGCATACAATGAGCAGTTCTTC	CASRTGTGAYNEQFF
-	-	TRBV7-2	TRBJ1-3	TGTGCCAGCAGCTTAGTCGACAGCTCTGGAAACACCATATATTTT	CASSLVDSSGNTIYF
TRBD2	-	TRBV9	TRBJ2-5	TGTGCCAGCAGCGTAGGGACTAGCGGAGAGACCCAGTACTTC	CASSVGTSGETQYF
-	-	TRBV20-1	TRBJ1-6	TGCAGTGCTAGATATAATTCACCCCTCCACTTT	CSARYNSPLHF
-	-	TRBV6-5	TRBJ1-2	TGTGCCAGCAGTCCAACAATCGGAAACTATGGCTACACCTTC	CASSPTIGNYGYTF
-	-	TRBV5-4	TRBJ2-7	TGTGCCAGCAGCTCCCAGGGGATGCTCTACGAGCAGTACTTC	CASSSQGMLYEQYF
-	-	TRBV5-4	TRBJ1-4	TGTGCCAGCACCCTGGGGGGTGGCACTAATGAAAAACTGTTTTTT	CASTLGGGTNEKLFF
TRBD1	-	TRBV7-3	TRBJ2-1	TGTGCCAGCAGCTTAGGGACAGGGGGCGTAAAAAATGAGCAGTTCTTC	CASSLGTGGVKNEQFF
TRBD2	-	TRBV7-6	TRBJ2-7	TGTGCCAGCAGCTTAGAGGTGGCGGGAGCTTACGAGCAGTACTTC	CASSLEVAGAYEQYF
-	-	TRBV5-1	TRBJ1-3	TGCGCCAGCAGCTTGAGAGGGGACGGAAACACCATATATTTT	CASSLRGDGNTIYF
-	-	TRBV7-2	TRBJ2-3	TGTGCCAGCAGCTCCCGGAGCGTCACAGATACGCAGTATTTT	CASSSRSVTDTQYF
TRBD1	-	TRBV6-5	TRBJ2-7	TGTGCCAGCAGTTTTCGGGACAGTGGTTACGAGCAGTACTTC	CASSFRDSGYEQYF
-	-	TRBV30	TRBJ2-1	TGTGCCTCGTCTTCGTACTATGAGCAGTTCTTC	CASSSYYEQFF
-	-	TRBV18	TRBJ1-1	TGTGCCAGCTCACAATTATCGGACGGGAACACTGAAGCTTTCTTT	CASSQLSDGNTEAFF
TRBD2	-	TRBV14	TRBJ2-7	TGTGCCAGCAGCCAGGAGCGGGAGCGGTCCTACGAGCAGTACTTC	CASSQERERSYEQYF
-	once	TRBV6-5	TRBJ2-7	TGTGCCAGCAGTTACTCGACCTTGAGCCCTTACGAGCAGTACTTC	CASSYSTLSPYEQYF
TRBD2	-	TRBV9	TRBJ2-1	TGTGCCAGCAGCGCACTAGCGGCTTCTTACAATGAGCAGTTCTTC	CASSALAASYNEQFF
TRBD2	-	TRBV7-8	TRBJ2-2	TGTGCCAGCAGCACCCGGACTAGCGGGAGATTGGACACCGGGGAGCTGTTTTTT	CASSTRTSGRLDTGELFF
-	few	TRBV7-9	TRBJ1-1	TGTGCCAGCAGCTTCTGGGGGGAAGCTGAAGCTTTCTTT	CASSFWGEAEAFF
-	-	TRBV4-3	TRBJ2-7	TGCGCCAGCAGCCAAGATACGATCCGGGAAGAGCAGTACTTC	CASSQDTIREEQYF
-	-	TRBV5-1	TRBJ2-1	TGCGCCAGCAGCTTGGAATTGACGAGCTCCTACAATGAGCAGTTCTTC	CASSLELTSSYNEQFF
-	-	TRBV28	TRBJ2-4	TGTGCCAGCAGTGGGGAGATGGTACGAGCCAAAAACATTCAGTACTTC	CASSGEMVRAKNIQYF
-	-	TRBV19	TRBJ2-2	TGTGCCAGTAGTTTCGGACGTTGGAACACCGGGGAGCTGTTTTTT	CASSFGRWNTGELFF
-	-	TRBV7-3	TRBJ2-1	TGTGCCAGCAGCTTAGCCAGCGCCACCTACAATGAGCAGTTCTTC	CASSLASATYNEQFF
-	-	TRBV1	TRBJ2-3	TGCACCAGCAGCCACCCCGGGACTAGCGGACCAGATACGCAGTATTTT	CTSSHPGTSGPDTQYF
-	once	TRBV29-1	TRBJ2-2	TGCAGCGTTCGGGGTATCTCGAACACCGGGGAGCTGTTTTTT	CSVRGISNTGELFF
TRBD2	-	TRBV4-3	TRBJ2-7	TGCGCCAGCAGCCAAGGACTAGCGGGGCCCTACGAGCAGTACTTC	CASSQGLAGPYEQYF
-	-	TRBV18	TRBJ2-1	TGTGCCAGCTCACCCGGGGGTCCGTCTAATGAGCAGTTCTTC	CASSPGGPSNEQFF
-	-	TRBV27	TRBJ1-1	TGTGCCAGCAGTTTGAACGGGGTAGGGACTGAAGCTTTCTTT	CASSLNGVGTEAFF
TRBD1	once	TRBV7-8	TRBJ2-7	TGTGCCAGCAGCCCGAGGGACAGGCTGGGCTACGAGCAGTACTTC	CASSPRDRLGYEQYF
-	-	TRBV5-8	TRBJ2-6	TGTGCCTCTGGACGGGGACTTCTGAGCTCTGGGGCCAACGTCCTGACTTTC	CASGRGLLSSGANVLTF
-	-	TRBV28	TRBJ2-7	TGTGCCAGCAGTTTAGGGCTAAGTTTGTACTTC	CASSLGLSLYF
-	-	TRBV9	TRBJ1-4	TGTGCCAGCAGCTTCGGGACATCGGGAGAGGAAAAACTGTTTTTT	CASSFGTSGEEKLFF
-	-	TRBV28	TRBJ2-1	TGTGCCAGCAGTTTATTGCAGGGACGGTCCTACAATGAGCAGTTCTTC	CASSLLQGRSYNEQFF
TRBD1	-	TRBV5-8	TRBJ1-5	TGTGCCAGCAGCTGGGACAGGAGCCAGCCCCAGCATTTT	CASSWDRSQPQHF
TRBD2	-	TRBV19	TRBJ2-7	TGTGCCAGTAGTCTAGCGGGGCGCGGGAGGGCCTACGAGCAGTACTTC	CASSLAGRGRAYEQYF
TRBD1	-	TRBV18	TRBJ2-7	TGTGCCAGCTCACCTGGACAGGAGCCGGGCCGCGAGCAGTACTTC	CASSPGQEPGREQYF
TRBD1	-	TRBV10-3	TRBJ2-1	TGTGCCATCAGTGAGTCAAGGGACAGCTCCTACAATGAGCAGTTCTTC	CAISESRDSSYNEQFF
-	-	TRBV28	TRBJ2-3	TGTGCCAGCAGTCGACAGGTGCTGGGTACAGATACGCAGTATTTT	CASSRQVLGTDTQYF
TRBD2	-	TRBV6-1	TRBJ2-4	TGTGCCAGCAGCGGGACCGGGGGGGAAAACATTCAGTACTTC	CASSGTGGENIQYF
TRBD1	-	TRBV2	TRBJ2-2	TGTGCCGGCAGTAGGGACAGGAACACCGGGGAGCTGTTTTTT	CAGSRDRNTGELFF
-	-	TRBV5-1	TRBJ2-5	TGCGCCAGCAGCGCAGGCCAAGAGACCCAGTACTTC	CASSAGQETQYF
-	once	TRBV2	TRBJ2-7	TGTGCCAGCAGTGAAGCGCTCGGGGGCGAGCAGTACTTC	CASSEALGGEQYF
-	-	TRBV7-3	TRBJ2-2	TGTGCCAGCAGCACCATAGTTTCCGGGGAGCTGTTTTTT	CASSTIVSGELFF
-	-	TRBV9	TRBJ2-3	TGTGCCAGCAGCGTGTTAGCTCAGGCAGATACGCAGTATTTT	CASSVLAQADTQYF
TRBD1	-	TRBV7-2	TRBJ1-1	TGTGCCAGCAGCTTAGACAGGGGAGTCACTGAAGCTTTCTTT	CASSLDRGVTEAFF